The present T cell receptor beta chain was sequenced within a study of cytomegalovirus exposure and HLA in healthy donors. Whole-study results and caveats: In a later analysis, several top co-occurrence clusters appeared linked to parvovirus B19, influenza, CMV and Epstein-Barr virus. TCR beta chain V- and J-gene trimming was linked, in a later analysis, to a missense variant in DCLRE1C.

The CDR3 runs to 14 residues. Trimming stripped 0 bases from V and 1 base from J, with 7 bases between. In germline, CDR1 is SGHRS, CDR2 YFSETQ. 60 Vbeta and 13 Jbeta primers were used in PCR. Libraries were prepared by immunoSEQ multiplex PCR; TCRdb keeps only in-frame clonotypes and omits some of them. Among 100,000 to 150,000 clones listed, 75% to 85% were seen once. This clone was seen a few times. Its matching antigen is unknown. This clonotype was sampled from a female donor in good health and CMV-seropositive. V and J are TRBV5-1 and TRBJ1-1; D remains ambiguous. The sequenced sample consisted of PBMCs. DNA for the CDR3: TGCGCCAGCAGCTTGGGCCGGGGGAACACTGAAGCTTTCTTT. This encodes CASSLGRGNTEAFF. The whole variable domain, filled in from reference TRBV5-1 and TRBJ1-1, reads KAGVTQTPRYLIKTRGQQVTLSCSPISGHRSVSWYQQTPGQGLQFLFEYFSETQRNKGNFPGRFSGRQFSNSRSEMNVSTLELGDSALYLCASSLGRGNTEAFFGQGTRLTVV.